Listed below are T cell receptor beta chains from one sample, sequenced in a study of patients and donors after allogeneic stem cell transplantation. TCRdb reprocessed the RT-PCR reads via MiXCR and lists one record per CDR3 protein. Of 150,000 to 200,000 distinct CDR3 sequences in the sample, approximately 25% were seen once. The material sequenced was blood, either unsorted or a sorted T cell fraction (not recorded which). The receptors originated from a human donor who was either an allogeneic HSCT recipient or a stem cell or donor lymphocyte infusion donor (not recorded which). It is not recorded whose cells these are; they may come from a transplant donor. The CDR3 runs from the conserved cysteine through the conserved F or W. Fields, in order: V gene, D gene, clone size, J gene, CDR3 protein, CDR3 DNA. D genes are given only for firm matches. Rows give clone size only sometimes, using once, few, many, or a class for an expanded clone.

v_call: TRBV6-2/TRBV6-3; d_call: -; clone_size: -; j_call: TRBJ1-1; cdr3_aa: CASSYPRATEAFF; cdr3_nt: TGTGCCAGCAGTTACCCCAGGGCCACTGAAGCTTTCTTT
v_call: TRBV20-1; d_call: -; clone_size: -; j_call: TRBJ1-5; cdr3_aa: CSARGDLETGSNQPQHF; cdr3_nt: TGCAGTGCTAGGGGTGACCTCGAAACAGGGAGCAATCAGCCCCAGCATTTT
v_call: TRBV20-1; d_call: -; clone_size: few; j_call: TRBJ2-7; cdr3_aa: CSARAVGAEQYF; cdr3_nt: TGCAGTGCTAGAGCGGTGGGGGCTGAGCAGTACTTC
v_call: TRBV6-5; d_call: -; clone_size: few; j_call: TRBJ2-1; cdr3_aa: CASSYSVSAHYNEQFF; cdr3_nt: TGTGCCAGCAGTTACTCAGTGTCGGCTCATTACAATGAGCAGTTCTTC
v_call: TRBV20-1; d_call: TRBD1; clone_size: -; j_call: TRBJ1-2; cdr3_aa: CSARAAGTALNYGYTF; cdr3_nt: TGCAGTGCTAGAGCCGCAGGGACAGCACTAAACTATGGCTACACCTTC
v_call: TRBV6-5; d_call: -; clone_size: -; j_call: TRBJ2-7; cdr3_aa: CASSPGGPYEQYF; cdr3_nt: TGTGCCAGCAGTCCAGGGGGGCCTTACGAGCAGTACTTC
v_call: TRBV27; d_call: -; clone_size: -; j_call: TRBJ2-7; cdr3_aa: CASSLGGRDYEQYF; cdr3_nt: TGTGCCAGCAGTTTGGGGGGACGGGACTACGAGCAGTACTTC
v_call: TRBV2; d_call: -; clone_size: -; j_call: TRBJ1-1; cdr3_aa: CASRVSTEAFF; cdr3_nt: TGTGCCAGCAGAGTATCGACTGAAGCTTTCTTT
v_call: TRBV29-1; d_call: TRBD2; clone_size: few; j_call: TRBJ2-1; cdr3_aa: CSVDPYSGSFNEQFF; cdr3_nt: TGCAGCGTTGACCCCTATAGCGGGAGCTTTAATGAGCAGTTCTTC
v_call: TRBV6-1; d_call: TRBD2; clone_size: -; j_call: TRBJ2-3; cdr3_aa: CASRKPSGTADTQYF; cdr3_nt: TGTGCCAGCAGGAAACCTAGCGGGACTGCAGATACGCAGTATTTT
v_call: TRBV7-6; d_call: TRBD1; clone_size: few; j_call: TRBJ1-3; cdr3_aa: CAIGTGALSGNTIYF; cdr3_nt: TGTGCCATCGGGACAGGGGCCCTCTCTGGAAACACCATATATTTT
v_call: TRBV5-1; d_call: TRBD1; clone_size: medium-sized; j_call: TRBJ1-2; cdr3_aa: CASSLFRTGVDGYTF; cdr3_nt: TGCGCCAGCAGCTTGTTCAGGACAGGGGTCGATGGCTACACCTTC
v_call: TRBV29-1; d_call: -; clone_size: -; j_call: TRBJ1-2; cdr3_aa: CSVATRVNYGYTF; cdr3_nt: TGCAGCGTCGCGACCAGGGTTAACTATGGCTACACCTTC
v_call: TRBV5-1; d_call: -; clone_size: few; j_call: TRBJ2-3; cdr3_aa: CASTIWGDTSTDTQYF; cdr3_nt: TGCGCCAGCACTATCTGGGGGGACACCAGCACAGATACGCAGTATTTT
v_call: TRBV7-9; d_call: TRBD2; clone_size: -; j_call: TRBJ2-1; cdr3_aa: CAGNPSGRDEQFF; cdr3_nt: TGTGCCGGCAACCCTAGCGGGAGAGATGAGCAGTTCTTC
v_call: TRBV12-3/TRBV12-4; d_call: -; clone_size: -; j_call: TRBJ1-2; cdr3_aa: CASSHRDNYGYTF; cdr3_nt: TGTGCCAGCAGTCACAGGGATAACTATGGCTACACCTTC
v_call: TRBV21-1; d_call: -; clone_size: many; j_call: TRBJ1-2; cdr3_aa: CASSTLSTRYGYTF; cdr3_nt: TGTGCCAGCAGCACCCTTTCGACACGCTATGGCTACACCTTC
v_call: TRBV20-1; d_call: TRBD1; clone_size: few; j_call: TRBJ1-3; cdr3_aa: CSARPGQSLGNTIYF; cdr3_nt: TGCAGTGCTAGGCCGGGACAGAGCCTCGGAAACACCATATATTTT
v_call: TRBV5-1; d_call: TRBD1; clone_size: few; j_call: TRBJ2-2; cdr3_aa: CASGQGGWELFF; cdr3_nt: TGCGCCAGCGGACAGGGAGGATGGGAGCTGTTTTTT
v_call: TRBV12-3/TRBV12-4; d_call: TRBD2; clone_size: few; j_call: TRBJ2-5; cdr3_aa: CASSLILAGAETQYF; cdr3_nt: TGTGCCAGCAGTTTGATTTTAGCGGGGGCAGAGACCCAGTACTTC
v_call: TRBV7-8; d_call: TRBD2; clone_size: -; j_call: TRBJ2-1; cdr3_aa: CASSFRLAGDNEQFF; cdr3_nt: TGTGCCAGCAGCTTTAGACTAGCGGGAGACAATGAGCAGTTCTTC
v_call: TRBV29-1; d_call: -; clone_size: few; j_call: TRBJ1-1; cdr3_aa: CSAAQGLNTEAFF; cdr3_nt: TGCAGCGCTGCCCAGGGATTGAACACTGAAGCTTTCTTT
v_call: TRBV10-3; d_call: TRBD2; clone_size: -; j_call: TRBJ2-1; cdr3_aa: CAIRTTSGGTHNEQFF; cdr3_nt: TGTGCCATCAGAACTACTAGCGGGGGGACCCACAATGAGCAGTTCTTC
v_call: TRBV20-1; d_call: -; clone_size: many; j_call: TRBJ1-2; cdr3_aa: CSARGQSYGYTF; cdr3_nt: TGCAGTGCTAGAGGGCAGAGCTATGGCTACACCTTC
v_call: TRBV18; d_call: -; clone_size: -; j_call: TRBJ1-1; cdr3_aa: CASSSPGGANAFF; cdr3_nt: TGTGCCAGCTCATCACCGGGGGGGGCTAACGCTTTCTTT
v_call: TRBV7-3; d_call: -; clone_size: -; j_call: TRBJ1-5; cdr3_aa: CASSLPTRHQCNQPQHF; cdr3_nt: TGTGCCAGCAGCTTACCGACCCGACACCAGTGCAATCAGCCCCAGCATTTT
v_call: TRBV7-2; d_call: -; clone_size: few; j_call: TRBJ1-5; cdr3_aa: CASNWGNSNQPQHF; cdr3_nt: TGTGCCAGCAATTGGGGAAATAGCAATCAGCCCCAGCATTTT
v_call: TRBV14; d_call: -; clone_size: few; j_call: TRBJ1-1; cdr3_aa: CASRRSGNTEAFF; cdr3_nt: TGTGCCAGCAGAAGAAGTGGGAACACTGAAGCTTTCTTT
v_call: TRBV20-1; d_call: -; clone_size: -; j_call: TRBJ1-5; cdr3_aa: CSASPETVGNQPQHF; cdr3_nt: TGCAGTGCTTCCCCCGAGACAGTCGGAAATCAGCCCCAGCATTTT
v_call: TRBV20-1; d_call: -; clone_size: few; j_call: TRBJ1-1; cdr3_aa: CSAARETEAFF; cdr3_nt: TGCAGTGCGGCCAGGGAAACTGAAGCTTTCTTT
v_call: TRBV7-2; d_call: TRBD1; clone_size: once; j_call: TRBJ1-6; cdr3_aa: CASRTGTGDSPLHF; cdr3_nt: TGTGCCAGCCGCACCGGGACAGGTGATTCACCCCTCCACTTT
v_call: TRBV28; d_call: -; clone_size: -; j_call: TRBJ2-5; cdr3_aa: CASQEQQEAQYF; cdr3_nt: TGTGCCAGTCAAGAACAGCAAGAGGCCCAGTACTTC
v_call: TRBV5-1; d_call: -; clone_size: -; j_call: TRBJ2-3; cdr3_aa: CASSPGSDVGDTQYF; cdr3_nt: TGCGCCAGCAGTCCTGGCTCGGACGTAGGAGATACGCAGTATTTT
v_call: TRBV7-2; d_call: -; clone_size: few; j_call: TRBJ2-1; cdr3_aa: CATKDGSYNEQFF; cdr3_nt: TGTGCCACCAAAGACGGATCCTACAATGAGCAGTTCTTC
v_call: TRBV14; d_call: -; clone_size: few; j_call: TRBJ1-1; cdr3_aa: CASSQGQGTEAFF; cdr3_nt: TGTGCCAGCAGCCAAGGCCAGGGCACTGAAGCTTTCTTT
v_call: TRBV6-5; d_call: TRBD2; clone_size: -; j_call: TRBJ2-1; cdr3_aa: CASSYSASGGAYNEQFF; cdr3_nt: TGTGCCAGCAGTTACTCGGCTAGCGGGGGGGCCTACAATGAGCAGTTCTTC
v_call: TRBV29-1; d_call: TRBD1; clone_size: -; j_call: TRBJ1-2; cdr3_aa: CSVEAARTGGTYGYTF; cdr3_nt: TGCAGCGTTGAGGCGGCGCGGACAGGAGGGACCTATGGCTACACCTTC